These 21 T cell receptor beta chains share one sample of origin, sequenced in a study of T cells in Graves' hyperthyroidism and ophthalmopathy. Using RNA transcripts as the source, TCR beta CDR3 regions were amplified. First-round RT-PCR of the TCR CDR3 relied on the HTBI primer set. TCRdb re-called the multiplex PCR reads with MiXCR, one entry per CDR3 protein. This sample has approximately 500,000 distinct CDR3 sequences, with 40% to 55% found just once. The source material was peripheral blood or thyroid tissue (not recorded which). Every receptor here comes from a woman aged 18-29 years with Graves' hyperthyroidism.

Only a few counts were recorded for this clonotype. The junction differs from germline at one of its ends, possibly a read error. The chain combines TRBV5-1 with TRBJ1-1; 9 bases fit TRBD1. This CDR3 contains 12 residues. Germline CDR1 is SGHRS and CDR2 is YFSETQ. The CDR3 reads CASSLGQGEAFF. The CDR3 coding sequence is TGTGCCAGCAGTTTGGGACAGGGTGAAGCTTTCTTT.

This clonotype was seen at least ten times. J is TRBJ2-6 and V is TRBV11-3; no clear D gene. The V end was cut by 5 bases, the J end by 4 bases, with 12 bases between. The CDR3 has 15 amino acids. Germline CDR1 is SGHNT and CDR2 is YENEEA. CDR3 in DNA: TGTGCCAGCAGCCTCTCCCCCGCCGGGGCCAACGTCCTGACTTTC. Its translation: CASSLSPAGANVLTF.

The chain carries TRBV12-3 or TRBV12-4 and TRBJ2-5; the match to TRBD2 covers 10 bases. The CDR3 runs 17 residues. The ends lost 5 bases at V and 0 bases at J; junction bases unmatched: 9. CDR3 in amino acids: CASSPQAGGGYQETQYF. In DNA, the CDR3 is TGTGCCAGCAGTCCGCAAGCGGGAGGGGGGTACCAAGAGACCCAGTACTTC.

On this clonotype: A much larger clone sits a single nucleotide away, making a read error possible. This chain connects TRBV12-3 or TRBV12-4 to TRBJ2-7; 10 bases are a match to TRBD2. V trimming: 5 bases; J trimming: 1 base; junction bases outside the gene matches: 5. This CDR3 is built from 15 residues. As DNA, the CDR3 is TGTGCCAGCAGTGAGCGGGAGGGAGGTTCCTACGAGCAGTACTTC. Amino acid sequence: CASSEREGGSYEQYF.

This sequence joins TRBV7-9 and TRBJ2-7, with 9 positions matching TRBD2. The CDR3 totals 14 residues. Trimming took 8 bases from V and 4 from J; bases not matched to a gene: 9. Germline CDR1 is SEHNR and CDR2 is FQNEAQ (reference sequence). The CDR3 sequence: CASQALAGSYEQYF. The CDR3 coding sequence is TGTGCCAGCCAAGCCCTAGCGGGATCGTACGAGCAGTACTTC.

The chain has TRBV25-1 and TRBJ1-1, with TRBD1 as a possible D gene (6 bases). Germline V gene data show CDR1 as MGHDK and CDR2 as SYGVNS. Trimming shortened V by 7 bases and J by 0 bases, and 18 bases separated the two germline ends. The CDR3 covers 16 residues. The CDR3 is CASMPGGAVLNTEAFF. The CDR3 region has the DNA TGTGCCAGCATGCCGGGGGGGGCAGTACTGAACACTGAAGCTTTCTTT.

This clonotype was picked up many times. The chain is built from TRBV6-4 and TRBJ2-2, with D possibly TRBD2 on 5 matching bases. This CDR3 region has 13 residues. V was trimmed by 5 bases and J by 3 bases, leaving 7 bases between them. The germline V gene encodes CDR1 MRHNA and CDR2 SNTAGT. CDR3 sequence: CASSTDYTGELFF. CDR3 nucleotides: TGTGCCAGCAGTACGGACTACACCGGGGAGCTGTTTTTT.

This clonotype was seen a few times. V gene TRBV7-9 combines with J gene TRBJ1-1; the D is unclear. This CDR3 has 12 amino acids. The V gene lost 5 bases and the J gene lost 7 bases, with 11 bases spanning the gap. CDR1 and CDR2 from the germline V gene are SEHNR and FQNEAQ (reference sequence). CDR3 region: CASSQTTLEAFF. The CDR3 DNA reads as TGTGCCAGCAGCCAAACGACCCTTGAAGCTTTCTTT.

The chain links TRBV7-9 to TRBJ2-3; 13 bases agree with TRBD2. The V gene end was trimmed by 6 bases and the J gene end by 1 base; junction bases not matched to a gene: 1. This CDR3 has 15 residues. Germline CDR1 and CDR2: SEHNR and FQNEAQ (reference sequence). In DNA form, the CDR3 reads TGTGCCAGCAGTACTAGCGGGAGGGGCACAGATACGCAGTATTTT. This sequence encodes CASSTSGRGTDTQYF.

The DNA of the CDR3 is TGTGCCAGCAGCCTGACAGGGAGGGCACATTCACCCCTCCACTTT. It yields the protein CASSLTGRAHSPLHF. This chain connects TRBV7-9 to TRBJ1-6; 7 nucleotides agree with TRBD1. V was clipped by 5 bases and J by 8 bases; unmatched bases: 9. Germline V lookup: CDR1 SEHNR, CDR2 FQNEAQ (reference sequence). This CDR3 has 15 residues. Full variable domain (rest looked up from reference TRBV7-9 and TRBJ1-6): DTGVSQNPRHKITKRGQNVTFRCDPISEHNRLYWYRQTLGQGPEFLTYFQNEAQLEKSRLLSDRFSAERPKGSFSTLEIQRTEQGDSAMYLCASSLTGRAHSPLHFGNGTRLTVT.

This clonotype occurred a few times. The V and J genes are TRBV5-6 and TRBJ2-7; D possibly corresponds to TRBD1 (6 bases). Trimming stripped 4 bases from V and 2 bases from J, with 13 bases between. CDR3 length: 14 amino acids. CDR1 is SGHDT, CDR2 YYEEEE, per germline. The CDR3 protein is CASSPITGTYEQYF. As DNA, the CDR3 is TGTGCCAGCAGCCCTATTACAGGGACCTACGAGCAGTACTTC.

V usage is TRBV29-1 and J usage is TRBJ1-1, with TRBD1 identical over 7 bases. Trimming removed 5 bases from V and 1 base from J; junction bases left unmatched: 7. Germline V gene lookup returns CDR1 SQVTM and CDR2 ANQGSEA. The CDR3 sequence is 14 residues long. The CDR3 reads CSVRQGVKNTEAFF. CDR3 nucleotide sequence: TGCAGCGTTAGACAGGGAGTTAAGAACACTGAAGCTTTCTTT.

There are many counts of this clonotype. J is TRBJ1-1 and V is TRBV6-1; D uncertain. The CDR3 is made up of 12 amino acids. Trimming removed 0 bases at V and 8 bases at J, with 7 bases between. Germline CDR1 reads MNHNS; CDR2 reads SASEGT. The CDR3 here is CASSEALWEAFF. CDR3 bases: TGTGCCAGCAGTGAAGCACTCTGGGAAGCTTTCTTT.

This clonotype was counted many times. The chain couples TRBV4-1 to TRBJ1-5; D might be TRBD1 (6 bases). CDR3 length equals 13 residues. Germline CDR1 is MGHRA and CDR2 is YSYEKL. Between the trimmed V and J ends, which lost 0 bases and 6 bases, there was a span of 6 bases. In nucleotides, the CDR3 is TGCGCCAGCAGCCAAGACAGGGGTCAGCCCCAGCATTTT. This sequence encodes CASSQDRGQPQHF.

This clonotype was recorded many times. The chain carries TRBV7-9 and TRBJ1-2; D is uncertain. Trimming took off 6 bases at V and 3 bases at J, with 8 bases between the two ends. Germline CDR1 and CDR2: SEHNR and FQNEAQ (reference sequence). The CDR3 is made up of 12 amino acids. CDR3 bases: TGTGCCAGCAGACAAGAATACTATGGCTACACCTTC. This gives the protein CASRQEYYGYTF. The variable domain in full, completed from reference TRBV7-9 and TRBJ1-2, reads DTGVSQNPRHKITKRGQNVTFRCDPISEHNRLYWYRQTLGQGPEFLTYFQNEAQLEKSRLLSDRFSAERPKGSFSTLEIQRTEQGDSAMYLCASRQEYYGYTFGSGTRLTVV.

The chain couples TRBV7-6 to TRBJ1-2; D ambiguous. The CDR3 is 15 residues long. In germline, CDR1 is SGHVS, CDR2 FNYEAQ. V gave up 5 bases and J gave up 4 bases, with 17 bases separating them. CDR3 sequence reads: CASSQGHGPVYGYTF. The CDR3 nucleotides are TGTGCCAGCAGCCAAGGTCACGGACCGGTCTATGGCTACACCTTC. Full variable domain (outside the CDR3, taken from reference TRBV7-6 and TRBJ1-2): GAGVSQSPRYKVTKRGQDVALRCDPISGHVSLYWYRQALGQGPEFLTYFNYEAQQDKSGLPNDRFSAERPEGSISTLTIQRTEQRDSAMYRCASSQGHGPVYGYTFGSGTRLTVV.

At least ten counts were recorded for this clonotype. V and J are TRBV9 and TRBJ2-2; 10 bases are a match to TRBD2. The V segment lost 0 bases and the J segment 6 bases; nucleotides outside the gene matches: 5. Germline lookup yields CDR1 SGDLS and CDR2 YYNGEE. CDR3 length equals 16 residues. The CDR3 DNA sequence: TGTGCCAGCAGCGTAGGGCTAGCGGGAGAGGCCGGGGAGCTGTTTTTT. Translating gives CASSVGLAGEAGELFF. Filled out from reference TRBV9 and TRBJ2-2, the complete variable domain reads DSGVTQTPKHLITATGQRVTLRCSPRSGDLSVYWYQQSLDQGLQFLIQYYNGEERAKGNILERFSAQQFPDLHSELNLSSLELGDSALYFCASSVGLAGEAGELFFGEGSRLTVL.

This clonotype appeared a single time. The gene calls are TRBV7-9 and TRBJ1-2, with D perhaps TRBD1 (5 bases). The CDR3 runs to 16 residues. Between the trimmed V and J ends, which lost 3 bases and 4 bases, there was a span of 18 bases. Germline-derived CDR1 and CDR2 are SEHNR and FQNEAQ (reference sequence). The CDR3 loop reads CASSLSGAVGGYGYTF. The DNA for the CDR3 is TGTGCCAGCAGCTTGAGCGGGGCGGTTGGTGGCTATGGCTACACCTTC.

The DNA for the CDR3 is TGTGCCAGCAGCTTAGTGGCGTTGGGGCCAGTGGAGGACTACGAGCAGTACTTC. Translating it yields CASSLVALGPVEDYEQYF. This rearrangement joins TRBV7-2 to TRBJ2-7, with D tentatively TRBD1 or TRBD2 (5 bases each). V was shortened by 1 base and J by 3 bases, with 22 bases between the two germline ends. The CDR3 consists of 18 residues. CDR1 and CDR2 (germline): SGHTA, FQGNSA.

This clonotype was counted at least ten times. In DNA form, the CDR3 reads TGTGCTAGTGGCCGGGACAGCGGCCCCCGGTACTTC. Residues: CASGRDSGPRYF. The chain recombines TRBV12-5 with TRBJ2-5; TRBD1 matches 7 bases. The CDR3 has 12 amino acids. The trim removed 6 bases at V and 13 bases at J, leaving 11 bases unmatched. CDR1 and CDR2 (germline): LGHNT, FRNRAP.

The rearrangement links TRBV27 to TRBJ1-1; D is undetermined. Per germline, CDR1 MNHEY and CDR2 SMNVEV (reference sequence). The CDR3 has 12 amino acids. V was pared by 4 bases and J by 8 bases, with 11 bases between. CDR3 nucleotides: TGTGCCAGCAGTTCCGGTATGGGAGAAGCTTTCTTT. It encodes CASSSGMGEAFF.